The entry that follows covers one T cell receptor (beta chain) sequence. This record belongs to a study of blood T cell repertoires in COVID-19. Across the study: Samples of COVID-19 (acute and convalescent) were obtained from the United States, Italy and Spain.

In the study's own analysis: Amplified reference gene primers provided the basis for estimating nucleated cell counts. Assay: immunoSEQ multiplex PCR; the TCRdb copy retains only in-frame clones and omits some. V and J calls and clone size are those listed in that table; D and trimming were worked out from the DNA. Of 200,000 to 250,000 clones in the sample, roughly 80% were seen once. The ends lost 1 base at V and 0 bases at J; junction bases unmatched: 5. The germline V gene encodes CDR1 MGHRA and CDR2 YSYEKL. This CDR3 comprises 17 residues. V and J are TRBV4-1 and TRBJ2-1; TRBD2 aligns across 8 bases. Material: peripheral blood. This TCR derives from a woman of 80 years or more with COVID-19, enrolled during active disease. CDR3 nucleotides: TGCGCCAGCAGCCAAGGTCCGAGCGGGAGCTCCTACAATGAGCAGTTCTTC. Translation gives CASSQGPSGSSYNEQFF.